This T cell receptor (beta chain) was found in a study of graft-versus-host responses after intestinal transplantation. Overall study context: All of the recipients had induction that used anti-thymocyte globulin, then tacrolimus and steroids for about 3 years.

This clone was picked up one time. Its antigen is as yet unknown. Data came from immunoSEQ multiplex PCR; TCRdb stores just in-frame clones and leaves some out. Of some 130,000 clones detected, 90% to 95% appear once; the ten largest clones hold around 3.3%. The CDR3 has 11 amino acids. The V gene lost 4 bases and the J gene lost 4 bases, with 5 bases spanning the gap. CDR1 and CDR2 (germline): ENHRY, SYGVKD. The sequence derives from a human donor who received an intestinal transplant. The specimen was unstimulated CD8+ T cells sorted from spleen or lymph node cells, collected before intestinal transplant. This chain links TRBV10-3 with TRBJ2-7; D unclear. The CDR3 loop is CAISGSYEQYF. The DNA for the CDR3 is TGTGCCATCAGTGGTTCTTACGAGCAGTACTTC.